Each of the 16 T cell receptor beta chains below was sequenced from the same sample in a study of blood T cell repertoires in COVID-19. The table came from immunoSEQ multiplex PCR; TCRdb's copy has only in-frame clones and leaves some out. The sample contains a few hundred thousand clones, over 80% of which appear only once. Input material: peripheral blood. Receptors were obtained from a woman aged 45 to 65 with COVID-19, enrolled during active disease.

The V gene is TRBV11-2, the J gene TRBJ2-7, with TRBD1 matching over 9 bases. Trimming removed 5 bases from V and 1 base from J; junction bases left unmatched: 9. The CDR3 is 16 residues long. Germline values: CDR1 SGHAT, CDR2 FQNNGV. The CDR3 spells CASSGPGTGYSYEQYF. Here the CDR3 DNA reads TGTGCCAGCAGCGGCCCGGGGACAGGGTATTCCTACGAGCAGTACTTC.

V usage is TRBV6-2 or TRBV6-3 and J usage is TRBJ2-1; 7 bases are shared with TRBD2. The CDR3 has 13 residues. The trim removed 3 bases at V and 12 bases at J, leaving 8 bases unmatched. Germline CDR1 MNHEY, CDR2 SVGEGT. The CDR3 sequence is CASSYAGVPVQFF. In DNA, the CDR3 is TGTGCCAGCAGTTATGCGGGAGTGCCAGTGCAGTTCTTC.

The CDR3 DNA reads as TGTGCCAGCAGTCCCCAGCCGGCCGGGGAGACCCAGTACTTC. The encoded protein is CASSPQPAGETQYF. This chain connects TRBV27 to TRBJ2-5, with D unclear. There are 14 residues in the CDR3. The germline CDR1 and CDR2 sequences are MNHEY and SMNVEV (reference sequence). V gave up 5 bases and J gave up 5 bases, with 15 bases separating them.

The V gene is TRBV5-4, the J gene TRBJ2-1; a weak D match, TRBD1 (6 bases). Looked up from germline, CDR1 is SGHNT and CDR2 is YYREEE (reference sequence). The CDR3 extends over 15 amino acids. Trimming left V 3 bases short and J 0 bases short, with 10 bases between. The CDR3: CASSWTTGSYNEQFF. In nucleotides, the CDR3 is TGTGCCAGCAGCTGGACGACAGGCTCCTACAATGAGCAGTTCTTC.

This sequence joins TRBV27 and TRBJ2-3; possible D gene TRBD2, 6 bases. This CDR3 region has 14 residues. Germline V gives CDR1 MNHEY, CDR2 SMNVEV (reference sequence). V was pared by 2 bases and J by 6 bases, with 12 bases between. The CDR3 sequence is CASSLGGRGDTQYF. The CDR3, as DNA: TGTGCCAGCAGTTTAGGGGGGAGAGGGGATACGCAGTATTTT.

This chain connects TRBV4-2 to TRBJ2-2, with 11 bases that match TRBD1. V lost 2 bases and J lost 6; bases outside the gene matches: 2. Germline V gene sequence: CDR1 LGHNA, CDR2 YNFKEQ. The CDR3 consists of 15 residues. The CDR3 nucleotides read TGTGCCAGCAGCCAAAGGACAGGGGGCGCCGGGGAGCTGTTTTTT. Translated, it gives CASSQRTGGAGELFF.

The chain uses TRBV9 and TRBJ1-2; D is unclear. The CDR3 contains 12 residues. V shed 4 bases and J shed 6 bases, with 10 bases lying between them. Germline V gene data show CDR1 as SGDLS and CDR2 as YYNGEE. The CDR3, as DNA: TGTGCCAGCAGCCGGGGAAGAGATGGCTACACCTTC. Translation: CASSRGRDGYTF.

The chain couples TRBV6-5 to TRBJ1-2; TRBD1 matches at 9 bases. This CDR3 comprises 14 residues. Germline V lookup: CDR1 MNHEY, CDR2 SVGAGI. V shed 6 bases, J shed 5 bases, and the junction held 7 bases outside the gene matches. The DNA of the CDR3 is TGTGCCAGCAGCCGGGACAGGGAACGGTATGGCTACACCTTC. Amino acids: CASSRDRERYGYTF.

This chain joins TRBV15 and TRBJ1-1; D perhaps matches TRBD1 (6 bases). The CDR3 loop spans 21 amino acids. Trimming took 1 base from V and 0 from J, leaving 27 bases between them. CDR1 and CDR2 from the germline V gene are LNHNV and YYDKDF (reference sequence). CDR3 residues: CATSRVGGTGSDLLMNTEAFF. The DNA of the CDR3 is TGTGCCACCAGCAGAGTGGGCGGTACAGGGTCTGATCTGCTAATGAACACTGAAGCTTTCTTT.

The chain employs TRBV5-1 and TRBJ2-2; TRBD2 matches 10 bases. Germline V gene lookup returns CDR1 SGHRS and CDR2 YFSETQ. The CDR3 has 17 residues. The ends lost 7 bases at V and 2 bases at J; junction bases unmatched: 11. DNA for the CDR3: TGCGCCAGCGACCTCGGCCCTAGCGGGGGAAACACCGGGGAGCTGTTTTTT. As protein: CASDLGPSGGNTGELFF.

The chain carries TRBV19 and TRBJ2-1; 8 bases map to TRBD1. Germline assignment: CDR1 LNHDA and CDR2 SQIVND (reference sequence). Trimming took 7 bases from V and 2 from J; bases not matched to a gene: 7. The CDR3 loop spans 15 amino acids. The CDR3 spells CASNIDRGPYNEQFF. The CDR3 DNA follows: TGTGCCAGTAACATCGACAGGGGCCCCTACAATGAGCAGTTCTTC.

The rearrangement joins TRBV7-2 to TRBJ2-7, with a tentative D call TRBD1 (5 bases). The CDR3 spans 11 residues. Germline V CDR1 and CDR2: SGHTA, FQGNSA. Deletions cut 1 base from V and 7 bases from J, with 5 bases between. CDR3 loop: CASSLDREQYF. The CDR3 DNA reads as TGTGCCAGCAGCTTAGACAGGGAGCAGTACTTC.

The chain is built from TRBV6-5 and TRBJ2-1; 12 bases are shared with TRBD2. The CDR3 has 16 residues. Germline loops: CDR1 MNHEY, CDR2 SVGAGI. The trim removed 0 bases at V and 4 bases at J, leaving 1 base unmatched. The CDR3 loop is CASSYSGTSGYNEQFF. For the CDR3, the DNA is TGTGCCAGCAGTTACTCCGGGACTAGCGGGTACAATGAGCAGTTCTTC.

The genes are TRBV28 and TRBJ1-6; D gene ambiguous. Between the trimmed V and J ends, which lost 5 bases and 10 bases, there was a span of 12 bases. The CDR3 runs 13 residues. Germline V gives CDR1 MDHEN, CDR2 SYDVKM. CDR3 sequence (DNA): TGTGCCAGCAGTACCGTTTCAGGCTCACCCCTCCACTTT. Protein sequence: CASSTVSGSPLHF.

The chain links TRBV7-9 to TRBJ2-7; maybe TRBD1 (6 bases). The CDR3 contains 13 residues. Germline V gene sequence: CDR1 SEHNR, CDR2 FQNEAQ (reference sequence). With 5 bases removed from V and 6 bases from J, the gap between germline ends came to 14 bases. Here the CDR3 DNA reads TGTGCCAGCAGCCCCGTGACAGGCCCCGAGCAGTACTTC. It yields the protein CASSPVTGPEQYF.

The chain combines TRBV11-2 with TRBJ1-1; D is undetermined. The CDR3 has 14 residues. Germline loops: CDR1 SGHAT, CDR2 FQNNGV. V was trimmed by 2 bases and J by 2 bases, leaving 9 bases between them. The CDR3 DNA sequence: TGTGCCAGCAGCTTAATACTCCTAAACACTGAAGCTTTCTTT. Protein sequence: CASSLILLNTEAFF. The full variable domain, rest sourced from reference TRBV11-2 and TRBJ1-1, is EAGVAQSPRYKIIEKRQSVAFWCNPISGHATLYWYQQILGQGPKLLIQFQNNGVVDDSQLPKDRFSAERLKGVDSTLKIQPAKLEDSAVYLCASSLILLNTEAFFGQGTRLTVV.